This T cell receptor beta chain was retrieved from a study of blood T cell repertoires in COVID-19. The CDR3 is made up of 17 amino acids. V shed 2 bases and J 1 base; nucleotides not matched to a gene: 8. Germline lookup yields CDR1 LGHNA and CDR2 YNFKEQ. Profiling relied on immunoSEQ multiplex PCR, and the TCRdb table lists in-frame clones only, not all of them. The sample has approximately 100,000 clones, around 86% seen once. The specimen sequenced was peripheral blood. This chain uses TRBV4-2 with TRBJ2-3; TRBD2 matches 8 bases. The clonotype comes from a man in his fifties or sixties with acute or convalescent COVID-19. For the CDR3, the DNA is TGTGCCAGCAGCCAATTCACTAGCGGAGAGGGCACAGATACGCAGTATTTT. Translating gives CASSQFTSGEGTDTQYF.